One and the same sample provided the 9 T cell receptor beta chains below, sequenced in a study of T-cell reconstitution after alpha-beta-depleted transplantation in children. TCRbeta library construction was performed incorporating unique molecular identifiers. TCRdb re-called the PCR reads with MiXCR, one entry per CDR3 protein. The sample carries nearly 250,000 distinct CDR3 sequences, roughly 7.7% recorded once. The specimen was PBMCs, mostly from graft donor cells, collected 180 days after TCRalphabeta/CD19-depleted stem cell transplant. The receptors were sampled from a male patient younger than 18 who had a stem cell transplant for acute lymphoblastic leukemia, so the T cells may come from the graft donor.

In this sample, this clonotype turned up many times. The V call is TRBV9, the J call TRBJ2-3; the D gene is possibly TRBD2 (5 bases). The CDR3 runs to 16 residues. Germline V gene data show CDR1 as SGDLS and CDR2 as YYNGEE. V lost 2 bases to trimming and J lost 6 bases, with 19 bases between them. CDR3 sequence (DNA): TGTGCCAGCAGCGTTGGCCCCGAACTTTGGGAGGATACGCAGTATTTT. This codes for CASSVGPELWEDTQYF. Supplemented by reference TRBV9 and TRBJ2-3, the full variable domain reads DSGVTQTPKHLITATGQRVTLRCSPRSGDLSVYWYQQSLDQGLQFLIQYYNGEERAKGNILERFSAQQFPDLHSELNLSSLELGDSALYFCASSVGPELWEDTQYFGPGTRLTVL.

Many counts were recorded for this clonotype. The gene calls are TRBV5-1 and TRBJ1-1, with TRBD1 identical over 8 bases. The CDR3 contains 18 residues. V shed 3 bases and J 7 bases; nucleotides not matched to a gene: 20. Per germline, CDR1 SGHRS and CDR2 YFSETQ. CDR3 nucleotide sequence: TGCGCCAGCAGCTCCCCGTCCGGGACAGGCCCTCGGGAGGGTGAAGCTTTCTTT. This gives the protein CASSSPSGTGPREGEAFF.

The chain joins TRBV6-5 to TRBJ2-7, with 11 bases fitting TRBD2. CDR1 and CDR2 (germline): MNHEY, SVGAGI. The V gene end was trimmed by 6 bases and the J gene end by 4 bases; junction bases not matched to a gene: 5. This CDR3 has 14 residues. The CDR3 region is CASRTSGGLYEQYF. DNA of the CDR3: TGTGCCAGCAGAACTAGCGGGGGCCTTTACGAGCAGTACTTC.

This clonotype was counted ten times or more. The DNA for the CDR3 is TGTGCCACCAGCGAGGGGTCAACTAATGAAAAACTGTTTTTT. Its translation is CATSEGSTNEKLFF. This chain joins TRBV15 and TRBJ1-4, with a possible D match to TRBD1 (5 bases). Germline-derived CDR1 and CDR2 are LNHNV and YYDKDF (reference sequence). This CDR3 region has 14 residues. V lost 5 bases and J lost 0, with 7 bases in between.

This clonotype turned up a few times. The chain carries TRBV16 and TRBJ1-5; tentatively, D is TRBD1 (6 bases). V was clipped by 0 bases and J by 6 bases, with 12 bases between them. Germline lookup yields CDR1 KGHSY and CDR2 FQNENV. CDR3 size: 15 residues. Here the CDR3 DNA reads TGTGCCAGCAGCCAATCGACGGGGGGCTTTCAGCCCCAGCATTTT. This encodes CASSQSTGGFQPQHF.

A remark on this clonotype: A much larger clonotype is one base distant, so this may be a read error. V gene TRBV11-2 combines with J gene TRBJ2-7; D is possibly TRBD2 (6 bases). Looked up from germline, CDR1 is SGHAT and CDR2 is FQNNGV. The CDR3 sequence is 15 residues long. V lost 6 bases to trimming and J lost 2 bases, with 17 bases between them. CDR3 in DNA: TGTGCCAGCAGGCCTTGGACTATCGGGGCCTACGAGCAGTACTTC. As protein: CASRPWTIGAYEQYF.

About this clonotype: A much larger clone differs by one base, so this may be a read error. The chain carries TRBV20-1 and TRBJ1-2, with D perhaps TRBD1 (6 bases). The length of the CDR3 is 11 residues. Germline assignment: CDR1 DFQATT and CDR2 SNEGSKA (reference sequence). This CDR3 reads CIAGAFSGYTF. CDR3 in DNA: TGCATTGCGGGGGCCTTCTCGGGCTACACCTTC.

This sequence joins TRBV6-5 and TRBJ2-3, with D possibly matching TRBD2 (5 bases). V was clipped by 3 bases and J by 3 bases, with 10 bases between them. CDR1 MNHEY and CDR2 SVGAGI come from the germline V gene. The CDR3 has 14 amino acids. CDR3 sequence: CASSYEGPTDTQYF. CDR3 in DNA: TGTGCCAGCAGTTATGAGGGTCCGACAGATACGCAGTATTTT.

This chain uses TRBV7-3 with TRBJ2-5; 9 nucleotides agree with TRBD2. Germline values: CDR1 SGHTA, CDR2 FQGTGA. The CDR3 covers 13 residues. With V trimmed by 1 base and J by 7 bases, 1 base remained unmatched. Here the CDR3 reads CASSLSGGGTQYF. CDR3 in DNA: TGTGCCAGCAGCTTAAGCGGGGGGGGGACCCAGTACTTC.